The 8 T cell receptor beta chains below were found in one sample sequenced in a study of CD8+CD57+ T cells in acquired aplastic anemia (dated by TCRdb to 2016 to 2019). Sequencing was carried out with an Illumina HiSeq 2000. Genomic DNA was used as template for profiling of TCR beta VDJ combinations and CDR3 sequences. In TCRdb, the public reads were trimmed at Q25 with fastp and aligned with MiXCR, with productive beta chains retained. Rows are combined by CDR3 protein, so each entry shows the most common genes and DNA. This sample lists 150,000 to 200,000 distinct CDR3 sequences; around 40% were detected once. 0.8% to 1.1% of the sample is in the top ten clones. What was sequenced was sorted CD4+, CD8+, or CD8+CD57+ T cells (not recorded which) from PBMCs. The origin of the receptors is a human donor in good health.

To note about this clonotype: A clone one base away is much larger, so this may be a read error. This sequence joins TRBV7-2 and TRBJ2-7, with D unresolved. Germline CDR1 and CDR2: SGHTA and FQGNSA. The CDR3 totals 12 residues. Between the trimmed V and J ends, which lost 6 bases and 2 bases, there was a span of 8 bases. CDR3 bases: TGTGCCAGCAGGCAGGTTCCCTACGAGCAGTACTTC. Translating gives CASRQVPYEQYF.

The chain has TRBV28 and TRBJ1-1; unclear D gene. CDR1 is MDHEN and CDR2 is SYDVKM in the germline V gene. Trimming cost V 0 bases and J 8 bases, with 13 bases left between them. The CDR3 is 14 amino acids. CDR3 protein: CASSLWTLEAEAFF. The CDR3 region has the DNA TGTGCCAGCAGTTTATGGACGCTGGAGGCCGAAGCTTTCTTT.

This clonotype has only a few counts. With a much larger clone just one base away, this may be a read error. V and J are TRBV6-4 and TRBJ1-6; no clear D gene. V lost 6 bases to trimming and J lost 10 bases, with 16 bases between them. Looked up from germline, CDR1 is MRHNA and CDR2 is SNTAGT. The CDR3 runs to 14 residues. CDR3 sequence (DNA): TGTGCCAGCAGCGCCGGGAGAAGTTTCTCACCCCTCCACTTT. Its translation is CASSAGRSFSPLHF.

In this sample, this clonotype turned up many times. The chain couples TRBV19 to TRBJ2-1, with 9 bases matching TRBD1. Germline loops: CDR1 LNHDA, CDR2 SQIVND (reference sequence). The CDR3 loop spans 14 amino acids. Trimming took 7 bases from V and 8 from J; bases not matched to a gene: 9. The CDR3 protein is CASNPGQGGYEQFF. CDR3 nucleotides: TGTGCCAGTAACCCGGGACAGGGTGGCTATGAGCAGTTCTTC.

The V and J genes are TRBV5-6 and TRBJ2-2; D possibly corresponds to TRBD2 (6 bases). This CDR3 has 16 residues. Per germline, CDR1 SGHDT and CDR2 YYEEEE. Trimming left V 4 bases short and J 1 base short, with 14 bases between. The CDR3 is CASSGGGQLNTGELFF. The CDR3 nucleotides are TGTGCCAGCAGCGGGGGAGGTCAGCTGAACACCGGGGAGCTGTTTTTT.

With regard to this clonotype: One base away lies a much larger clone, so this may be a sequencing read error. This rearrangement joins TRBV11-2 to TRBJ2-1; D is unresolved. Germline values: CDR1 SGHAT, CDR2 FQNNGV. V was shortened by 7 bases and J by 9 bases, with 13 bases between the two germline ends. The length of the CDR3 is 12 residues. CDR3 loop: CASTRDQSEQFF. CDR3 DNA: TGTGCCAGCACCCGAGACCAGAGTGAGCAGTTCTTC.

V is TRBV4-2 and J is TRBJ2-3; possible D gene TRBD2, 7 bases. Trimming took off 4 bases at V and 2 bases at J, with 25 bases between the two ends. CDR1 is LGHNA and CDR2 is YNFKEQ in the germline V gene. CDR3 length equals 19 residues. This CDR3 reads CASSPQRVGGGVPTDTQYF. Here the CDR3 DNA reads TGTGCCAGCAGCCCCCAAAGAGTAGGGGGGGGGGTTCCCACAGATACGCAGTATTTT.

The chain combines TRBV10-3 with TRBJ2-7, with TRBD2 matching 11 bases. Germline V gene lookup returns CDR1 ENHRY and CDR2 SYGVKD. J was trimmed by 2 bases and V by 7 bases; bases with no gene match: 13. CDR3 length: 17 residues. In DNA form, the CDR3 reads TGTGCCATCATCCGTAGCGGGAGGGCCTCACTGGCCTACGAGCAGTACTTC. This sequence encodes CAIIRSGRASLAYEQYF.